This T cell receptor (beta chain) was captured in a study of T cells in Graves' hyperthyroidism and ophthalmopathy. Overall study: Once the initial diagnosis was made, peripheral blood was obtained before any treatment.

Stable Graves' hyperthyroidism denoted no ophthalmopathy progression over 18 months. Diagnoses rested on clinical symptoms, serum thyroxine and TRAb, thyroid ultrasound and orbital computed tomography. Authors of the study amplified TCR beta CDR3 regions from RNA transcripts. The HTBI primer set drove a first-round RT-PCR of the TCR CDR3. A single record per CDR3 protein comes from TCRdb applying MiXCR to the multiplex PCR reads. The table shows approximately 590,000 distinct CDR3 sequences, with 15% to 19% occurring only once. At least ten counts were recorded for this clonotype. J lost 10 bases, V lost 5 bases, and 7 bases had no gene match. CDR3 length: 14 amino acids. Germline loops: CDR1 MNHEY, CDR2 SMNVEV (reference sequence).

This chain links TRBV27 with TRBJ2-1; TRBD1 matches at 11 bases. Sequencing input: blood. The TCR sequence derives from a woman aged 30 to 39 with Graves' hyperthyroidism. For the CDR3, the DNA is TGTGCCAGCAGTACCGGGACAGGGGGACGCGAGCAGTTCTTC. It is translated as CASSTGTGGREQFF.